The 9 T cell receptor beta chains listed next were all sequenced from one sample in a study of OX40 agonist ivuxolimab in advanced cancers. Profiled with immunoSEQ multiplex PCR; TCRdb holds only in-frame clones, not every one. The repertoire holds under 80,000 clones, with more than 85% as singletons. The specimen was CD4+ or CD8+ T cells sorted from blood, collected in a trial of the OX40 agonist ivuxolimab. The source of these receptors is an adult with an advanced solid tumor such as melanoma, head and neck, liver or kidney cancer.

The chain uses TRBV27 and TRBJ2-3; 10 positions match TRBD2. CDR1 is MNHEY, CDR2 SMNVEV, per germline (reference sequence). V lost 4 bases, J lost 1 base, and 5 bases stayed unmatched. This CDR3 has 16 residues. Here the CDR3 DNA reads TGTGCCAGCAGTTCGAGCGGGGGGGAAGGCACAGATACGCAGTATTTT. The encoded protein is CASSSSGGEGTDTQYF.

The CDR3 spells CASRPGTPLNYGYTF. CDR3 DNA sequence: TGTGCCAGCAGACCCGGGACACCGCTTAACTATGGCTACACCTTC. This chain links TRBV6-5 with TRBJ1-2; weak D call: TRBD1 (6 bases). The length of the CDR3 is 15 residues. The V and J ends lost 6 bases and 1 base respectively, with 15 bases between them. Germline loops: CDR1 MNHEY, CDR2 SVGAGI.

J is TRBJ2-2 and V is TRBV13; possibly TRBD1 or TRBD2 for D (5 bases each). V lost 4 bases and J lost 3, with 12 bases in between. Germline V lookup: CDR1 PRHDT, CDR2 FYEKMQ (reference sequence). The CDR3 is made up of 15 amino acids. CDR3: CASSSRDGHTGELFF. The CDR3, as DNA: TGTGCCAGCAGCTCCCGGGACGGGCACACCGGGGAGCTGTTTTTT.

The chain recombines TRBV4-1 with TRBJ2-4; D uncertain. V dropped 0 bases and J dropped 9 bases, with 12 bases sitting between them. Germline V lookup: CDR1 MGHRA, CDR2 YSYEKL. The CDR3 length is 14 residues. The CDR3 coding sequence is TGCGCCAGCAGCCAAGAAGAAGGGCCAGGCATTCAGTACTTC. Translated: CASSQEEGPGIQYF.

The rearrangement uses TRBV21-1 and TRBJ1-3; the table's D call, TRBD1, has no DNA check behind it. TRBV21-1 corresponds to a pseudogene. There are 20 residues in the CDR3. In DNA form, the CDR3 reads TGTGCCAGCAGCAAAGACCTGGAGAGGGGGCTCCATGGGCGTGGAAACACCATATATTTT. Encoded protein: CASSKDLERGLHGRGNTIYF.

The V and J genes are TRBV29-1 and TRBJ2-1; perhaps TRBD1 as D (5 bases). V dropped 0 bases and J dropped 12 bases, with 18 bases sitting between them. The germline CDR1 and CDR2 sequences are SQVTM and ANQGSEA. CDR3 length: 14 residues. The CDR3 sequence: CSVEDRGQGPTQFF. CDR3 DNA: TGCAGCGTTGAAGATCGAGGTCAGGGCCCTACGCAGTTCTTC.

The gene calls are TRBV4-2 and TRBJ1-1; 9 bases are shared with TRBD1. The CDR3 consists of 16 residues. The germline CDR1 and CDR2 sequences are LGHNA and YNFKEQ. Unmatched junction bases numbered 6, after V lost 1 base and J lost 3 bases. The CDR3 DNA reads TGTGCCAGCAGCCAAGGGGGGACAGGGAAAGACACTGAAGCTTTCTTT. Translating it yields CASSQGGTGKDTEAFF.

V usage is TRBV7-9 and J usage is TRBJ1-1; 7 positions match TRBD1. This CDR3 contains 16 residues. The germline V gene encodes CDR1 SEHNR and CDR2 FQNEAQ (reference sequence). The trim removed 5 bases at V and 0 bases at J, leaving 9 bases unmatched. CDR3 nucleotide sequence: TGTGCCAGCAGCCCATTGACAGGGACCATGAACACTGAAGCTTTCTTT. Translating gives CASSPLTGTMNTEAFF. The variable domain in full, completed from reference TRBV7-9 and TRBJ1-1, reads DTGVSQNPRHKITKRGQNVTFRCDPISEHNRLYWYRQTLGQGPEFLTYFQNEAQLEKSRLLSDRFSAERPKGSFSTLEIQRTEQGDSAMYLCASSPLTGTMNTEAFFGQGTRLTVV.

The rearrangement joins TRBV6-5 to TRBJ1-1, with TRBD1 as a possible D gene (5 bases). V gave up 8 bases and J gave up 8 bases, with 6 bases separating them. The CDR3 is made up of 9 amino acids. Looked up from germline, CDR1 is MNHEY and CDR2 is SVGAGI. CDR3 sequence: CASGDEAFF. For the CDR3, the DNA is TGTGCCAGCGGGGACGAAGCTTTCTTT.